Listed below are T cell receptor beta chains from one sample, sequenced in a study of T cell responses to AZD1222 COVID-19 vaccine. The assay was immunoSEQ multiplex PCR, and TCRdb's table has in-frame clones only and misses some. The repertoire has over 85,000 clones, over 75% of them found once; the top ten carry 4% to 5%. The input for sequencing was peripheral blood, taken on day 0 of AZD1222 vaccination. All receptors come from an adult in good health. CDR3s include the opening cysteine and the closing phenylalanine or tryptophan. D genes are given only for firm matches. Some rows have no size entry. The others give once, few or many, or a class for an expanded clone.

CDR3nt | CDR3aa | j_gene | d_gene | v_gene | abundance
TGCGCCAGCAGCCAAGGGGCGAGGCTACGGGGCTACACCTTC | CASSQGARLRGYTF | TRBJ1-2 | NA | TRBV4-1 | few
TGTGCCAGCAGTCGTGAGGGGTACACAGATACGCAGTATTTT | CASSREGYTDTQYF | TRBJ2-3 | NA | TRBV5-4 | NA
TGTGCCAGCAGTTACCCCAAAAGGGAAAGAAATGAAAAACTGTTTTTT | CASSYPKRERNEKLFF | TRBJ1-4 | NA | TRBV6-5 | NA
TGTGCCAGCAGCTTAAGGACCGGGGAGCTGTTTTTT | CASSLRTGELFF | TRBJ2-2 | NA | TRBV11-3 | NA
TGTGCCAGCAGCCCAGACGGAGATACGCAGTATTTT | CASSPDGDTQYF | TRBJ2-3 | NA | TRBV5-6 | NA
TGTGCCAGCAGTTACACGGGCGACTTTAATTCACCCCTCCACTTT | CASSYTGDFNSPLHF | TRBJ1-6 | NA | TRBV6-5 | NA
TGTGCCAGCAGCCTTCGACAGGGGACCTATGGCTACACCTTC | CASSLRQGTYGYTF | TRBJ1-2 | TRBD1 | TRBV3-1/TRBV3-2 | NA
TGTGCCAGCAGCTCCAAGACGGGACCCTACGAGCAGTACTTC | CASSSKTGPYEQYF | TRBJ2-7 | NA | TRBV7-2 | NA
TGTGCCAGCAGTCCGTTGAACGGATACGAGCAGTACTTC | CASSPLNGYEQYF | TRBJ2-7 | NA | TRBV6-2/TRBV6-3 | NA
TGTGCCTGCTTCTCTGGAAACACCATATATTTT | CACFSGNTIYF | TRBJ1-3 | NA | TRBV12-3/TRBV12-4 | NA
TGCGCCAGCAGCCGTCGCCAGGGGGCTGGCACTGAAGCTTTCTTT | CASSRRQGAGTEAFF | TRBJ1-1 | TRBD1 | TRBV4-3 | few
TGTGCCAGCAGTTACCGCAGGACCCCTCCTCGGGGTGAGCAGTTCTTC | CASSYRRTPPRGEQFF | TRBJ2-1 | NA | TRBV6-5 | NA
TGCGCCAGCAGCCAAGAGGGACTAGCGGACCTGAATGAGCAGTTCTTC | CASSQEGLADLNEQFF | TRBJ2-1 | TRBD2 | TRBV4-3 | few
TGTGCCAGCAGCTCGGATTCGGGCGAGCAGTACTTC | CASSSDSGEQYF | TRBJ2-7 | NA | TRBV5-5 | few
TGTGCCTGGAGTAGGGGACAGAACTTCTATGGCTACACCTTC | CAWSRGQNFYGYTF | TRBJ1-2 | TRBD1 | TRBV30 | NA
TGTGCCAGCAGCCCAGGGGGGGGTCCTCCAGGGGAGCAGTACTTC | CASSPGGGPPGEQYF | TRBJ2-7 | NA | TRBV7-2 | NA
TGTGCCAGCAGCTCCACCCCAGGACGGGACAATCAGCCCCAGCATTTT | CASSSTPGRDNQPQHF | TRBJ1-5 | NA | TRBV5-4 | NA
TGTGCCACCAGTGAAGGGGGGCAGGGCAATCAGCCCCAGCATTTT | CATSEGGQGNQPQHF | TRBJ1-5 | NA | TRBV24-1 | NA
TGCAGCGTTGAAGATCAGGGGCGTGCGAACTATGGCTACACCTTC | CSVEDQGRANYGYTF | TRBJ1-2 | NA | TRBV29-1 | NA
TGCGCCAGCAACGAACAGGGCCTAGGAGGCTACACCTTC | CASNEQGLGGYTF | TRBJ1-2 | NA | TRBV10-2 | NA
TGTGCCAGCAGCTCCCTCCTTCGTAACGAGCAGTACTTC | CASSSLLRNEQYF | TRBJ2-7 | NA | TRBV11-2 | NA
TGTGCCAGCAGCGGGAGACAGGGAGGGAACACTGAAGCTTTCTTT | CASSGRQGGNTEAFF | TRBJ1-1 | TRBD1 | TRBV9 | NA
TGTGCCAGCAGCCAAGTACCCTACGAGCAGTACTTC | CASSQVPYEQYF | TRBJ2-7 | NA | TRBV14 | NA